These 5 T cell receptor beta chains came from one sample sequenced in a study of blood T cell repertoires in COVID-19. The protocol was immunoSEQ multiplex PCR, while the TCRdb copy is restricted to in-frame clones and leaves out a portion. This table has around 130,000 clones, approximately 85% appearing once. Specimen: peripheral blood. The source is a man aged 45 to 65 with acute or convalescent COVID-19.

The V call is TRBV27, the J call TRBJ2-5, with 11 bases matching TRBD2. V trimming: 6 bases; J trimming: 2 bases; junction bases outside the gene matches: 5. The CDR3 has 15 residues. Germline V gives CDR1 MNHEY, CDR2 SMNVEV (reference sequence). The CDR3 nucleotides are TGTGCCAGCAGGCCCGTAGCGGGAGGGCAAGAGACCCAGTACTTC. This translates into CASRPVAGGQETQYF.

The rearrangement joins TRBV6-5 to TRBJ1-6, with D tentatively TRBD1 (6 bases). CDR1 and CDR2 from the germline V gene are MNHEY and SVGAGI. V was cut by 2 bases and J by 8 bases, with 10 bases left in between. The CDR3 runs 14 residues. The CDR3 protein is CASSYRGSDSPLHF. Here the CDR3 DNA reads TGTGCCAGCAGTTACAGGGGGAGTGATTCACCCCTCCACTTT.

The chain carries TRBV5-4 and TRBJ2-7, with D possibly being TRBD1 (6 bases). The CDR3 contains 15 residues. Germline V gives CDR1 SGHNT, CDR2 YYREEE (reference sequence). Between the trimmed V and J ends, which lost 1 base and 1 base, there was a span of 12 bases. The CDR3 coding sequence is TGTGCCAGCAGCTTGTCGTCAGGGGCATCCTACGAGCAGTACTTC. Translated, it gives CASSLSSGASYEQYF.

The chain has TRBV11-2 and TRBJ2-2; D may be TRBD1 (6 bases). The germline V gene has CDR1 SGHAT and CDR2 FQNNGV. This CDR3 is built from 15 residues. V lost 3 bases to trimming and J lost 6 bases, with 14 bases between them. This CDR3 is CASSFLSGHAGELFF. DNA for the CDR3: TGTGCCAGCAGCTTCCTCTCGGGACACGCCGGGGAGCTGTTTTTT.

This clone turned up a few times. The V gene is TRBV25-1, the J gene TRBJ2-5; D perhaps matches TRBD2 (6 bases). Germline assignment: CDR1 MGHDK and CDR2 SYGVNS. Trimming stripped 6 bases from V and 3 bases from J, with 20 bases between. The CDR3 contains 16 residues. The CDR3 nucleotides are TGTGCCAGCAGCAGCGGAGGAGGGGCCACCAAAGAGACCCAGTACTTC. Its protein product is CASSSGGGATKETQYF.